This T cell receptor (beta chain) was observed in a study of CD8 T cells in Susac syndrome. This CDR3 has 15 residues. V shed 2 bases and J 2 bases; nucleotides not matched to a gene: 5. Germline lookup yields CDR1 GTSNPN and CDR2 SVGIG (reference sequence). Random hexamers were used to reverse transcribe the RNA input (roughly 0.5 to 1 ug). Amplification of TCR beta CDR3 used immunoSEQ multiplex PCR across 54 Vbeta and 13 Jbeta. MiXCR, applied by TCRdb to the immunoSEQ multiplex PCR reads, yields one record per CDR3 protein. The sample shows more than 200,000 distinct CDR3 sequences, roughly 93% of them seen only once.

This rearrangement joins TRBV30 to TRBJ2-1; 8 nucleotides line up with TRBD2. Sequencing was done on a sample of CD4+ T cells from PBMCs. The TCR originated in a human donor with multiple sclerosis. For the CDR3, the DNA is TGTGCCTGGAGTAACGGGGGGGCGGCCTACAATGAGCAGTTCTTC. As protein: CAWSNGGAAYNEQFF.